This entry features one TCR beta chain sequence. Its antigen is unknown. These data come from a study of vaccination and CD4 T cells after COVID-19. Study-wide findings and caveats: The median count of SARS-CoV-2-reactive clonotypes rose from roughly 21 to 40, not significantly.

CDR3 length: 14 amino acids. Deletions cut 0 bases from V and 6 bases from J, with 11 bases between. Looked up from germline, CDR1 is SGHDN and CDR2 is FVKESK. Oncomine TCR Beta short-read sequencing was applied to DNA from cultured CD4+ T cells. The authors extracted genomic DNA from cultured CD4+ T cells. TCRdb independently ran MiXCR on the PCR reads; one entry per CDR3 protein. The sample has nearly 8,000 distinct CDR3 sequences; 35% to 45% are singletons. Documented treatment: roughly 10-day PBMC culture with coronavirus spike peptide pools or control peptides (ViraFEST assay). Unexposed donor CD4+ T cells predated the COVID-19 pandemic, collected 2011-2018. Using peptide pools, antigen-specific T cells were expanded in ViraFEST before TCRs were sequenced. Negative selection enriched CD4+ T cells from cultures at less than 11 days. Four cold-coronavirus spikes and SARS-CoV-2 S/N served to probe CD4+ T cells taken from unexposed donors, cells permitting.

Sequenced sample: CD4+ T cells from blood, cultured in vitro. This rearrangement joins TRBV14 to TRBJ1-2; unclear D gene. The sequence was collected from a human donor in good health. The CDR3 spells CASSQDSTGHGYTF. The CDR3 nucleotides read TGTGCCAGCAGCCAAGATAGTACGGGTCATGGCTACACCTTC.